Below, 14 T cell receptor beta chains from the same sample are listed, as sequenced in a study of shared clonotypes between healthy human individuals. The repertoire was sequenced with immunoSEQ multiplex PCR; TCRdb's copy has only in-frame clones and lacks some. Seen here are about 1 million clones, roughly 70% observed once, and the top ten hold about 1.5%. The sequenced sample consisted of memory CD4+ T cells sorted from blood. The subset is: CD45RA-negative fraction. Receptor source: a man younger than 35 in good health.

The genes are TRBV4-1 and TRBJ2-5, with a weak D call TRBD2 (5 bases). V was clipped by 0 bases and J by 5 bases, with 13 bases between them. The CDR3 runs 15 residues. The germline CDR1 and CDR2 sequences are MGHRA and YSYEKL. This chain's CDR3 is CASSQDLTRGETQYF. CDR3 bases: TGCGCCAGCAGCCAAGATCTAACTAGAGGGGAGACCCAGTACTTC.

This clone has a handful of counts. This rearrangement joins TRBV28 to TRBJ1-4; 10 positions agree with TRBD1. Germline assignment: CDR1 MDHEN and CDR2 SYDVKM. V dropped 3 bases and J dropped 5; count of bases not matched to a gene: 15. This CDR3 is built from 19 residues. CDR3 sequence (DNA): TGTGCCAGCAGTTTGGCCGGGACAGGGGTAGACTCACTGAATGAAAAACTGTTTTTT. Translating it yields CASSLAGTGVDSLNEKLFF. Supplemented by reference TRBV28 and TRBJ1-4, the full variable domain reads DVKVTQSSRYLVKRTGEKVFLECVQDMDHENMFWYRQDPGLGLRLIYFSYDVKMKEKGDIPEGYSVSREKKERFSLILESASTNQTSMYLCASSLAGTGVDSLNEKLFFGSGTQLSVL.

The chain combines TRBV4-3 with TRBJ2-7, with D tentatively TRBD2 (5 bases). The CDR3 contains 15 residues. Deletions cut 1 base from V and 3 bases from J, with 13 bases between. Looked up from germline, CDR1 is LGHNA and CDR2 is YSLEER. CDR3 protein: CASSQGEGSGYEQYF. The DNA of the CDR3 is TGCGCCAGCAGCCAAGGTGAGGGAAGTGGCTACGAGCAGTACTTC.

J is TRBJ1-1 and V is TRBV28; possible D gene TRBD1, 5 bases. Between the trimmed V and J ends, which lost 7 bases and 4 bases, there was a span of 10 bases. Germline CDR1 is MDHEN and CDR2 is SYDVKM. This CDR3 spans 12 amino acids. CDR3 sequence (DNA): TGTGCCAGCACAGGGAGCGGCACTGAAGCTTTCTTT. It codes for CASTGSGTEAFF.

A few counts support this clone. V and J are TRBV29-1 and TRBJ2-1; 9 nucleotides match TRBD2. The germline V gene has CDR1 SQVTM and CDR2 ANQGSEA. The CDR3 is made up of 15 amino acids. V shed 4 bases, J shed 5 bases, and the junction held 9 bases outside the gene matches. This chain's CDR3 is CSVGGPTSGNNEQFF. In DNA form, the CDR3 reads TGCAGCGTTGGGGGACCGACTAGCGGAAACAATGAGCAGTTCTTC.

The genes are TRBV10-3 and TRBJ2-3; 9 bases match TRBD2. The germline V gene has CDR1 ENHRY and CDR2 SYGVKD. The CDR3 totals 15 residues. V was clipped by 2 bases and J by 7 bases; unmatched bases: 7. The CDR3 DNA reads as TGTGCCATCAGTGAGGGGGTAGCGGGGGAGTATACGCAGTATTTT. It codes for CAISEGVAGEYTQYF.

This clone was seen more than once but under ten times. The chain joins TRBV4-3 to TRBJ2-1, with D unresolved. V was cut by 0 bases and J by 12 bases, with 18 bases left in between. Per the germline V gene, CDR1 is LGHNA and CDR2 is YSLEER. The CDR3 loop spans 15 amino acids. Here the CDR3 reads CASSQDPTVRGWQFF. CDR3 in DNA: TGCGCCAGCAGCCAAGACCCGACGGTACGTGGATGGCAGTTCTTC.

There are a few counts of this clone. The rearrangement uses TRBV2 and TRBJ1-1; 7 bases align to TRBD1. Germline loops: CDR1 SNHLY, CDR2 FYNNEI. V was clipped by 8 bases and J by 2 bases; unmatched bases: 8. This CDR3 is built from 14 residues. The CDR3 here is CASCRQGLNTEAFF. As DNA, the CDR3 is TGTGCCAGCTGTAGACAGGGACTCAACACTGAAGCTTTCTTT. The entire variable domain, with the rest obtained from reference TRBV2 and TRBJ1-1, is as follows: EPEVTQTPSHQVTQMGQEVILRCVPISNHLYFYWYRQILGQKVEFLVSFYNNEISEKSEIFDDQFSVERPDGSNFTLKIRSTKLEDSAMYFCASCRQGLNTEAFFGQGTRLTVV.

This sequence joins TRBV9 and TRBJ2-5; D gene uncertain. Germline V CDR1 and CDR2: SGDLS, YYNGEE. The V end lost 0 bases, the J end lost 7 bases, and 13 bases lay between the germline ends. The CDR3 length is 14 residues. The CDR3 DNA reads TGTGCCAGCAGCGTAGGGAACGGTGCCGGGACCCAGTACTTC. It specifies CASSVGNGAGTQYF. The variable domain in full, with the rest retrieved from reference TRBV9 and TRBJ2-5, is DSGVTQTPKHLITATGQRVTLRCSPRSGDLSVYWYQQSLDQGLQFLIQYYNGEERAKGNILERFSAQQFPDLHSELNLSSLELGDSALYFCASSVGNGAGTQYFGPGTRLLVL.

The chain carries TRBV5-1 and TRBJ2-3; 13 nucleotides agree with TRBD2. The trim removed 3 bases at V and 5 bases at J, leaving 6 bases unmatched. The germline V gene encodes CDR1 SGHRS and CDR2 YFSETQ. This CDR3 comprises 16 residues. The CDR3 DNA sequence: TGCGCCAGCAGCTGGGGGACTAGCGGGGTTGGAGATACGCAGTATTTT. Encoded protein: CASSWGTSGVGDTQYF.

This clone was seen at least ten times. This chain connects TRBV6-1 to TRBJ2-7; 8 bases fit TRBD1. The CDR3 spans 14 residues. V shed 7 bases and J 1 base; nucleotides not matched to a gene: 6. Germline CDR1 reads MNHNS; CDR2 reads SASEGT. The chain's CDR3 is CASTGQGRSYEQYF. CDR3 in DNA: TGTGCCAGCACAGGACAGGGAAGATCCTACGAGCAGTACTTC.

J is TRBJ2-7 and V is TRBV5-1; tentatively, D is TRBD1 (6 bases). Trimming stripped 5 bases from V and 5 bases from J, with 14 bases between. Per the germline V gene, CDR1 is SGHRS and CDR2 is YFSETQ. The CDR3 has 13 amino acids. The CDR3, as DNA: TGCGCCAGCAGACAGGGAAATTATGACGAGCAGTACTTC. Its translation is CASRQGNYDEQYF.

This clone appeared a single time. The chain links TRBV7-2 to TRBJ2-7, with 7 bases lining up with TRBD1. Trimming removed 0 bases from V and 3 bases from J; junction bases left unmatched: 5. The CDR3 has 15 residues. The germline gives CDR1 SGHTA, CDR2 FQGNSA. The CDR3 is CASSLAGTAIYEQYF. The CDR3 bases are TGTGCCAGCAGCTTAGCCGGGACAGCTATCTACGAGCAGTACTTC.

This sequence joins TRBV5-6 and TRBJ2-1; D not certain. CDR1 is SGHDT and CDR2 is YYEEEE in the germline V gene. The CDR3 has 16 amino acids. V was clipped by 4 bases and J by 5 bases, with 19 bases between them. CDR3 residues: CASSPLADLRHNEQFF. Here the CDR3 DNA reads TGTGCCAGCAGCCCCCTCGCGGACCTCCGTCACAATGAGCAGTTCTTC.